This T cell receptor (beta chain) derives from a study of PD-1 blockade in classical Hodgkin lymphoma. Whole-study findings and limits: Those patients who began receiving nivolumab less than 1 year after ASCT had lower diversity, and they were excluded.

Regarding this clone: Its target is not known.

Data came from immunoSEQ multiplex PCR; TCRdb stores just in-frame clones and leaves some out. The sample has some 100,000 clones, around 93% seen once; the top ten hold under 2%. Germline CDR1 and CDR2: SGDLS and YYNGEE. With V trimmed by 4 bases and J by 6 bases, 15 bases remained unmatched. The CDR3 totals 17 residues. Time point indicated: cycle 4 day 1 (C4D1), after about 6 weeks of nivolumab. Every single patient, without exception, relapsed after autologous stem cell transplantation, and brentuximab vedotin exposure varied. The genes are TRBV9 and TRBJ2-3; 9 positions match TRBD2. Sequencing used peripheral blood mononuclear cells (PBMCs), obtained before the fourth cycle of nivolumab. The sequence derives from a human donor with classical Hodgkin lymphoma. The CDR3 nucleotides read TGTGCCAGCAGCCCCCCTGCTAGCGGGATGATTTTGGATACGCAGTATTTT. Translated, it gives CASSPPASGMILDTQYF.